This T cell receptor (beta chain) was captured by sequencing in a study of graft-versus-host responses after intestinal transplantation. Study-wide background: Every one of the recipients received anti-thymocyte globulin induction and afterwards took tacrolimus and steroids for roughly three years.

Data came from immunoSEQ multiplex PCR; TCRdb stores just in-frame clones and leaves some out. In the table there are about 16,000 clones, 95% of which are singletons. Study-level findings and limits: Investigators detected GvH clones in recipient marrow, with some emerging earlier in ileum or blood. High graft-versus-host to host-versus-graft T cell clonal ratios marked allografts of patients with graft-donor macrochimerism. Among circulating GvH clones, peak levels were associated with early post-transplant declines in HvG clones.

To note about this clone: Antigen specificity is unknown.

The CDR3 is 15 residues long. CDR1 and CDR2 from the germline V gene are MRHNA and SNTAGT. The V end was cut by 7 bases, the J end by 0 bases, with 13 bases between. The input for sequencing was PBMCs, taken 23 days after intestinal transplant. V gene TRBV6-4 combines with J gene TRBJ1-5; TRBD1 might be the D (6 bases). This receptor was identified in a human patient who received an intestinal transplant, so some T cells may come from the graft donor. CDR3 nucleotide sequence: TGTGCCAGCAATCCAGACAGGTCTAGCAATCAGCCCCAGCATTTT. This encodes CASNPDRSSNQPQHF.